Listed below are T cell receptor beta chains from one sample, sequenced in a study of response to subunit inactivated influenza vaccine. TCRdb ran MiXCR on the RT-PCR reads and lists one entry per CDR3 protein. The sample has 650,000 to 800,000 distinct CDR3 sequences, around 14% seen once; the top ten hold approximately 6.5%. This specimen was PBMCs from blood, taken less than 15 days before vaccination. These receptors were obtained from a man aged 45 to 65 who received an inactivated influenza vaccine. CDR3s include the opening cysteine and the closing phenylalanine or tryptophan. Fields, in order: V gene, clone size, J gene, CDR3 protein. Size is omitted from some rows. Given values are once, few, many or a class for expanded clones.

v_call: TRBV5-1; clone_size: NA; j_call: TRBJ2-1; cdr3_aa: CASSSLTGLAGGSSYNEQFF
v_call: TRBV14; clone_size: NA; j_call: TRBJ2-4; cdr3_aa: CASSQAGGAEALAKNIQYF
v_call: TRBV5-1; clone_size: NA; j_call: TRBJ2-2; cdr3_aa: CASRSLSNTGELFF
v_call: TRBV12-3/TRBV12-4; clone_size: many; j_call: TRBJ2-7; cdr3_aa: CASSLGPGTGAYEQYF
v_call: TRBV20-1; clone_size: few; j_call: TRBJ2-4; cdr3_aa: CSARPHAATDIQYF
v_call: TRBV4-3; clone_size: NA; j_call: TRBJ2-1; cdr3_aa: CASSQDRKAEQFF
v_call: TRBV20-1; clone_size: few; j_call: TRBJ1-1; cdr3_aa: CSAGGGTNTEAFF
v_call: TRBV3-1; clone_size: NA; j_call: TRBJ1-1; cdr3_aa: CASSQSYRGPTFF
v_call: TRBV19; clone_size: NA; j_call: TRBJ2-7; cdr3_aa: CASSIKFSYEQYF
v_call: TRBV6-2/TRBV6-3; clone_size: few; j_call: TRBJ1-2; cdr3_aa: CASSYSWQGIYGYTF
v_call: TRBV18; clone_size: NA; j_call: TRBJ2-5; cdr3_aa: CASSIQGAGQETQYF
v_call: TRBV5-1; clone_size: NA; j_call: TRBJ2-1; cdr3_aa: CASDRDRGGGGEQFF
v_call: TRBV10-3; clone_size: many; j_call: TRBJ2-7; cdr3_aa: CAIRNGAYEQYF
v_call: TRBV15; clone_size: few; j_call: TRBJ2-7; cdr3_aa: CATSRDLIAGAGEQYF
v_call: TRBV5-1; clone_size: few; j_call: TRBJ2-7; cdr3_aa: CASSLVSTTYEQYF
v_call: TRBV7-2; clone_size: NA; j_call: TRBJ1-6; cdr3_aa: CASSLAAAGKGWNSPLHF
v_call: TRBV5-1; clone_size: many; j_call: TRBJ1-3; cdr3_aa: CASSAGSRNSGNTIYF
v_call: TRBV6-5; clone_size: few; j_call: TRBJ2-7; cdr3_aa: CASSYLGLAGDYEQYF
v_call: TRBV6-2/TRBV6-3; clone_size: NA; j_call: TRBJ1-4; cdr3_aa: CASRASGVDRGRLNEKLFF
v_call: TRBV29-1; clone_size: NA; j_call: TRBJ2-1; cdr3_aa: CSGGSAGMNNEQFF
v_call: TRBV24-1; clone_size: NA; j_call: TRBJ2-1; cdr3_aa: CATSGRGHYNEQFF
v_call: TRBV27; clone_size: few; j_call: TRBJ2-7; cdr3_aa: CASSFRPDRDYYEQYF
v_call: TRBV28; clone_size: few; j_call: TRBJ2-5; cdr3_aa: CASSATRGLQETQYF
v_call: TRBV6-5; clone_size: few; j_call: TRBJ1-5; cdr3_aa: CASSYRGTSRTRNQPQHF
v_call: TRBV2; clone_size: NA; j_call: TRBJ1-1; cdr3_aa: CASSEERQGLGTEAFF
v_call: TRBV7-2; clone_size: few; j_call: TRBJ2-7; cdr3_aa: CASTQSGVANYEQYF
v_call: TRBV5-6; clone_size: few; j_call: TRBJ2-5; cdr3_aa: CASSLLWDRVRNGQETQYF
v_call: TRBV3-1; clone_size: few; j_call: TRBJ2-2; cdr3_aa: CASSQVPGSTGELFF
v_call: TRBV20-1; clone_size: few; j_call: TRBJ2-4; cdr3_aa: CSAKGDRGDKAKNIQYF
v_call: TRBV20-1; clone_size: few; j_call: TRBJ2-3; cdr3_aa: CSASRSGVPTDTQYF
v_call: TRBV3-1; clone_size: NA; j_call: TRBJ2-7; cdr3_aa: CASSQDGGNSYEQYF
v_call: TRBV7-9; clone_size: many; j_call: TRBJ1-2; cdr3_aa: CASSLARADNYGYTF
v_call: TRBV7-9; clone_size: many; j_call: TRBJ1-5; cdr3_aa: CASSKINQPQHF
v_call: TRBV11-2; clone_size: few; j_call: TRBJ2-2; cdr3_aa: CASRPRLAGETGELFF
v_call: TRBV9; clone_size: few; j_call: TRBJ2-5; cdr3_aa: CASSVDLGTQYF
v_call: TRBV6-5; clone_size: NA; j_call: TRBJ2-1; cdr3_aa: CASSYPISPGRGGNEQFF
v_call: TRBV28; clone_size: few; j_call: TRBJ2-3; cdr3_aa: CASRLIGGTQYF
v_call: TRBV5-1; clone_size: many; j_call: TRBJ2-1; cdr3_aa: CASSLSPLSSYNEQFF
v_call: TRBV5-1; clone_size: few; j_call: TRBJ2-2; cdr3_aa: CASSLLFGANTGELFF
v_call: TRBV27; clone_size: NA; j_call: TRBJ2-7; cdr3_aa: CASSRTVASGREFYEQYF
v_call: TRBV4-2; clone_size: many; j_call: TRBJ2-3; cdr3_aa: CASSQAGDRTDTQYF
v_call: TRBV20-1; clone_size: few; j_call: TRBJ2-7; cdr3_aa: CSADPWAGGSYEQYF
v_call: TRBV6-2/TRBV6-3; clone_size: few; j_call: TRBJ1-1; cdr3_aa: CASRKVNTEAFF
v_call: TRBV6-1; clone_size: few; j_call: TRBJ2-1; cdr3_aa: CATPRTGGEEQFF
v_call: TRBV27; clone_size: NA; j_call: TRBJ1-6; cdr3_aa: CASSRMGQTDSPLHF
v_call: TRBV20-1; clone_size: few; j_call: TRBJ2-7; cdr3_aa: CSARDWGSPRSYEQYF
v_call: TRBV28; clone_size: NA; j_call: TRBJ1-1; cdr3_aa: CASSFSVAEAFF
v_call: TRBV4-3; clone_size: NA; j_call: TRBJ2-4; cdr3_aa: CASSQGGPGTGVNIQYF
v_call: TRBV21-1; clone_size: NA; j_call: TRBJ2-5; cdr3_aa: CASTLGDGRGSETQYF